This TCR beta chain emerged from a study of CD8+CD57+ T cells in acquired aplastic anemia. As for the study in general: The study obtained an average of around 3.4 ug of DNA from sorted CD4+ and CD8+ cells. Study-wide results and limits: Sharing between patients and controls was observed for twenty-nine CD8+ CDR3 sequences. A significant difference in CD8+ Simpson's diversity between patients and controls was not found.

For sequencing, patients were chosen who had shown expansion of CD8+CD57+ cells by flow cytometry. As a group, the patients uniformly had severe acquired aplastic anemia. This CDR3 comprises 14 residues. Germline V gene data show CDR1 as SGHKS and CDR2 as YYEKEE (reference sequence). V was shortened by 4 bases and J by 0 bases, with 10 bases between the two germline ends. On this clonotype itself: The antigen is unknown.

Genomic DNA, the template, was used for profiling of the TCR beta VDJ and CDR3. TCRdb ran MiXCR on the reads and lists one entry per CDR3 protein. The sample consists of about 470,000 distinct CDR3 sequences, around 30% of them appearing once. V and J are TRBV5-5 and TRBJ2-5; no clear D gene. The source of this sequence is a human donor with aplastic anemia. The sequencing sample was made of sorted CD4+, CD8+, or CD8+CD57+ T cells (not recorded which) from PBMCs. CDR3 sequence: CASSPSTHQETQYF. The CDR3 nucleotides are TGTGCCAGCAGCCCGTCTACGCACCAAGAGACCCAGTACTTC.